A selection of T cell receptor beta chains follows, all from one sample in a study of control samples from healthy donors and cancer patients. Using immunoSEQ multiplex PCR, the repertoire was profiled, and TCRdb retains in-frame clones only, with some absent. The sample has around 59,000 clones, more than 90% seen once; the top ten hold 1.7%. The material sequenced was PBMCs. The receptor set was obtained from a man aged 35 to 55 with colorectal cancer. Each CDR3 is given with its conserved first and last residue. Fields, in order: V gene, clone size, D gene, J gene, CDR3 protein, CDR3 DNA. A D gene is named only where the DNA matches it firmly. Size tells how often a clone was seen (once, few, many) or the class of an expanded clone, and some rows leave it out.

>TRBV5-1|-|-|TRBJ2-5
CASSLDVLGETQYF
TGCGCCAGCAGCTTGGATGTACTTGGGGAGACCCAGTACTTC
>TRBV19|-|TRBD2|TRBJ2-1
CASSAHGAGLFQSSYNEQFF
TGTGCCAGTAGTGCCCACGGAGCGGGACTCTTTCAGAGCTCCTACAATGAGCAGTTCTTC
>TRBV5-1|-|TRBD1|TRBJ2-7
CASREGQASVSYEQYF
TGCGCCAGCAGAGAGGGACAGGCTTCGGTATCCTACGAGCAGTACTTC
>TRBV5-4|-|-|TRBJ1-4
CASSRLQGNEKLFF
TGTGCCAGCAGCCGCCTACAGGGAAACGAAAAACTGTTTTTT
>TRBV11-3|once|-|TRBJ2-1
CASSLDYEQFF
TGTGCCAGCAGCTTAGATTACGAGCAGTTCTTC
>TRBV15|-|-|TRBJ2-5
CATKRTAGSQETQYF
TGTGCCACCAAGAGAACGGCGGGGTCACAAGAGACCCAGTACTTC
>TRBV2|-|-|TRBJ1-2
CASSPAVEYGYTF
TGTGCCAGCAGCCCTGCGGTTGAATATGGCTACACCTTC
>TRBV18|-|-|TRBJ1-2
CASSPTETAKGYGYTF
TGTGCCAGCTCACCAACCGAGACAGCCAAGGGCTATGGCTACACCTTC
>TRBV5-1|-|-|TRBJ2-1
CASAQLGLTYNEQFF
TGCGCCAGCGCTCAATTAGGTCTAACCTACAATGAGCAGTTCTTC
>TRBV9|-|TRBD1|TRBJ1-3
CASSAPGTGLNTIYF
TGTGCCAGCAGCGCTCCCGGGACAGGATTAAACACCATATATTTT
>TRBV10-2|-|-|TRBJ2-1
CASKQGSFFSEQFF
TGCGCCAGCAAACAGGGTAGTTTTTTTAGTGAGCAGTTCTTC
>TRBV9|-|TRBD2|TRBJ2-2
CASSAGLAWRDTGELFF
TGTGCCAGCAGCGCGGGACTAGCCTGGCGTGACACCGGGGAGCTGTTTTTT
>TRBV18|-|-|TRBJ1-1
CASSPSLLTANTEAFF
TGTGCCAGCTCACCATCCCTACTGACAGCGAACACTGAAGCTTTCTTT
>TRBV3-1/TRBV3-2|-|-|TRBJ1-3
CASRVNSGNTIYF
TGTGCCAGCAGGGTCAACTCTGGAAACACCATATATTTT
>TRBV24-1|-|-|TRBJ2-2
CATSEQGWKAGELFF
TGTGCCACCAGTGAGCAGGGGTGGAAGGCCGGGGAGCTGTTTTTT
>TRBV9|-|TRBD1|TRBJ2-7
CASSAGGTGGYEQYF
TGTGCCAGCAGCGCCGGAGGAACAGGGGGCTACGAGCAGTACTTC
>TRBV18|-|TRBD1|TRBJ1-1
CASSLGQGLNTEAFF
TGTGCCAGCTCACTGGGACAGGGCCTGAACACTGAAGCTTTCTTT
>TRBV5-4|-|-|TRBJ2-1
CASSHISGNNEQFF
TGTGCCAGCAGCCACATTTCGGGAAACAATGAGCAGTTCTTC
>TRBV5-4|-|-|TRBJ1-3
CASSLQGSGNTIYF
TGTGCCAGCAGCTTGCAGGGTTCTGGAAACACCATATATTTT
>TRBV19|few|-|TRBJ2-1
CASSIDGATSSYNEQFF
TGTGCCAGTAGTATAGATGGGGCGACAAGCTCCTACAATGAGCAGTTCTTC
>TRBV11-3|-|-|TRBJ1-1
CASSFSGGTEAFF
TGTGCCAGCAGCTTTTCCGGGGGCACGGAAGCTTTCTTT
>TRBV6-2/TRBV6-3|-|-|TRBJ1-2
CASSSWGQGYGYTF
TGTGCCAGCAGTTCCTGGGGGCAAGGGTATGGCTACACCTTC
>TRBV7-2|-|TRBD2|TRBJ2-3
CASSPSTSGFTDTQYF
TGTGCCAGCAGCCCGTCGACTAGCGGGTTCACAGATACGCAGTATTTT
>TRBV11-3|-|-|TRBJ2-7
CASSSQFGASREQYF
TGTGCCAGCAGCTCCCAGTTCGGGGCATCACGAGAGCAGTACTTC
>TRBV7-9|-|-|TRBJ2-7
CAVRRTSSYEQYF
TGTGCCGTCAGGAGAACGAGCTCCTACGAGCAGTACTTC
>TRBV10-1|-|-|TRBJ2-5
CASSDGGRETQYF
TGCGCCAGCAGTGATGGGGGACGAGAGACCCAGTACTTC
>TRBV19|-|-|TRBJ2-5
CASSMKPGYTETQYF
TGTGCCAGTAGTATGAAGCCGGGGTATACAGAGACCCAGTACTTC
>TRBV19|-|TRBD1|TRBJ2-7
CASSRQGPIYEQYF
TGTGCCAGTAGTAGACAGGGTCCGATCTACGAGCAGTACTTC
>TRBV5-4|-|-|TRBJ2-7
CASSFYYEQYF
TGTGCCAGCAGCTTCTACTACGAGCAGTACTTC
>TRBV5-4|-|-|TRBJ1-1
CASRSNTEAFF
TGTGCCAGCAGATCGAACACTGAAGCTTTCTTT
>TRBV6-5|-|-|TRBJ2-7
CASGGLSYEQYF
TGTGCCAGCGGAGGGCTCTCCTACGAGCAGTACTTC
>TRBV9|-|TRBD2|TRBJ2-3
CASNGRTSGSTDTQYF
TGTGCCAGCAACGGAAGGACTAGCGGTAGCACAGATACGCAGTATTTT
>TRBV5-4|-|-|TRBJ1-6
CASSLDSTSSYNSPLHF
TGTGCCAGCAGCTTGGACAGCACAAGCTCCTATAATTCACCCCTCCACTTT
>TRBV25-1|-|-|TRBJ2-7
CASSEPGWGYEQYF
TGTGCCAGCAGTGAGCCGGGTTGGGGCTACGAGCAGTACTTC
>TRBV9|-|-|TRBJ1-1
CASSAGQRRTEAFF
TGTGCCAGCAGCGCCGGACAGCGGCGGACTGAAGCTTTCTTT
>TRBV6-6|-|-|TRBJ1-2
CASRGSQFVGGYTF
TGTGCCAGCAGGGGTAGCCAGTTCGTGGGTGGCTACACCTTC
>TRBV7-9|-|TRBD1|TRBJ1-3
CASSRGQGSNSGNTIYF
TGTGCCAGCAGCCGAGGACAGGGTTCTAACTCTGGAAACACCATATATTTT
>TRBV6-6|once|-|TRBJ1-2
CAISTTENYGYTF
TGTGCCATATCTACGACAGAAAACTATGGCTACACCTTC
>TRBV12-3/TRBV12-4|-|-|TRBJ1-3
CASSSIGNTIYF
TGTGCCAGCAGTTCCATCGGAAACACCATATATTTT
>TRBV6-6|-|-|TRBJ1-5
CASRSPESVLQPQHF
TGTGCCAGCAGATCCCCTGAATCAGTGCTTCAGCCCCAGCATTTT
>TRBV18|-|-|TRBJ1-1
CASSLRAEAFF
TGTGCCAGCTCACTTAGGGCTGAAGCTTTCTTT
>TRBV19|-|TRBD1|TRBJ1-5
CASSHRGAGQPQHF
TGTGCCAGTAGCCACAGGGGTGCGGGGCAGCCCCAGCATTTT
>TRBV18|-|-|TRBJ2-7
CASSSRDTGEGYEQYF
TGTGCCAGCTCATCCCGGGACACCGGTGAAGGCTACGAGCAGTACTTC